This T cell receptor beta chain was identified in a study of blood T cells in healthy people across ages. The use of a sample-barcoded 5' primer and a J-beta primer mix characterized a second PCR of roughly 7 to 11 cycles. In TCRdb, the 5' RACE reads were re-called with MiXCR into one record per CDR3 protein. The sample records under 1 million distinct CDR3 sequences, under 55% being singletons. Trimming pared 4 bases from V and 7 bases from J, leaving 17 bases between. This CDR3 is built from 15 residues. Germline V gene data show CDR1 as DFQATT and CDR2 as SNEGSKA (reference sequence). This sequence was found in a man aged 60 to 75 in good health. Sequencing was done on a sample of blood. The J gene is TRBJ1-6, the V gene TRBV20-1; maybe TRBD1 (6 bases). The CDR3 loop is CSAKKGVTWNSPLHF. The CDR3 region has the DNA TGCAGTGCTAAGAAGGGGGTGACGTGGAATTCACCCCTCCACTTT.